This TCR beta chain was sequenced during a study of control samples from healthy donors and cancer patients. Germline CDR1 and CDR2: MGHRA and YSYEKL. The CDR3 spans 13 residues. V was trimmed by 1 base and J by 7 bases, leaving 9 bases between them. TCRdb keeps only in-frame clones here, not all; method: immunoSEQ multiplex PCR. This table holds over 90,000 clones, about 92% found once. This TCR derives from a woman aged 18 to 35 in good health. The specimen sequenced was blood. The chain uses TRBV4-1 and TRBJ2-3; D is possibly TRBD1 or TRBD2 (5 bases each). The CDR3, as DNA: TGCGCCAGCAGCCAAGCTGGGGGTCATACGCAGTATTTT. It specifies CASSQAGGHTQYF.